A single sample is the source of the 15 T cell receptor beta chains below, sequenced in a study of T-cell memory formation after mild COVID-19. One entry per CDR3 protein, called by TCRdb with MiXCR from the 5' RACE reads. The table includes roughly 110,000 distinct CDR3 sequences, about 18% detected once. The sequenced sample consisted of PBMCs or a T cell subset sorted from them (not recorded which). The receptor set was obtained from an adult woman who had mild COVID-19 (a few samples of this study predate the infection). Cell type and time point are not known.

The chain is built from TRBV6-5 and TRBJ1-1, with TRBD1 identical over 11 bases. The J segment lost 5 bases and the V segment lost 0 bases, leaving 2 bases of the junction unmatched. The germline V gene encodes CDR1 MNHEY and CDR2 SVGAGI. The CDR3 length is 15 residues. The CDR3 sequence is CASSYSGTGGTEAFF. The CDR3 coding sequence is TGTGCCAGCAGTTACTCGGGGACAGGGGGTACTGAAGCTTTCTTT.

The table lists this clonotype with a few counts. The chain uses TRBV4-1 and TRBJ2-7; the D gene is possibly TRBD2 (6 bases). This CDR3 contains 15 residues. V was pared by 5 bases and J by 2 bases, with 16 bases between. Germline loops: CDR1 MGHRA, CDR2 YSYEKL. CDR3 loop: CASSIAGGSAYEQYF. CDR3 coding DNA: TGCGCCAGCAGCATTGCCGGAGGGTCAGCCTACGAGCAGTACTTC.

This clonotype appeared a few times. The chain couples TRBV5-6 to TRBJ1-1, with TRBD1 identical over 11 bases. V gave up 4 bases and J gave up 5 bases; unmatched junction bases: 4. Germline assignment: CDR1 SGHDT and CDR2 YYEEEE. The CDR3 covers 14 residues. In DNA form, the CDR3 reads TGTGCCAGCAGCGCGGACAGGGGGCGAACTGAAGCTTTCTTT. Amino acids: CASSADRGRTEAFF.

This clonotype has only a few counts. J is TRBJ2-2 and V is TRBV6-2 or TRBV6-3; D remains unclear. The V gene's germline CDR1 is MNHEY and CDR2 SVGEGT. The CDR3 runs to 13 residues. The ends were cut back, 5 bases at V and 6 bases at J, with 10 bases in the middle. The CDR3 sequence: CASSPPQAGELFF. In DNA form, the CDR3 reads TGTGCCAGCAGTCCACCTCAGGCCGGGGAGCTGTTTTTT.

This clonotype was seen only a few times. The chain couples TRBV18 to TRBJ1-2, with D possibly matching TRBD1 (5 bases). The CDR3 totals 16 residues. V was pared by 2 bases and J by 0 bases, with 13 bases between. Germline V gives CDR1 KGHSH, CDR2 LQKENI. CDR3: CASSPGSGRANYGYTF. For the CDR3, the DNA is TGTGCCAGCTCACCAGGGTCGGGCAGGGCTAACTATGGCTACACCTTC.

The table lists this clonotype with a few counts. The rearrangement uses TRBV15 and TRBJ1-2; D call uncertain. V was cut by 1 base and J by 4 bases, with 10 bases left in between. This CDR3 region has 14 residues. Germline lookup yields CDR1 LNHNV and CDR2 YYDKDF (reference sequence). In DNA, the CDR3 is TGTGCCACCAGCAGAGGCCGGGCCCGCTATGGCTACACCTTC. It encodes CATSRGRARYGYTF.

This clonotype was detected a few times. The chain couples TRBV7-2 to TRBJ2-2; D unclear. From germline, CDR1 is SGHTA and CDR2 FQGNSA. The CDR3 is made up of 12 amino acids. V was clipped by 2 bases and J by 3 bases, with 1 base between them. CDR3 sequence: CASSLHTGELFF. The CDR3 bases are TGTGCCAGCAGCTTACACACCGGGGAGCTGTTTTTT. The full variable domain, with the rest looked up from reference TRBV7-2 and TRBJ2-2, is GAGVSQSPSNKVTEKGKDVELRCDPISGHTALYWYRQSLGQGLEFLIYFQGNSAPDKSGLPSDRFSAERTGGSVSTLTIQRTQQEDSAVYLCASSLHTGELFFGEGSRLTVL.

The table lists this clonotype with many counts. CDR3 loop: CASSCLGGRPYEQYF. CDR3 DNA sequence: TGTGCCAGCAGCTGCCTAGGGGGCCGACCCTACGAGCAGTACTTC. The chain uses TRBV12-1 and TRBJ2-7; TRBD1, the table's D call, lacks a check against the DNA. TRBV12-1 has pseudogene status. This CDR3 comprises 15 residues.

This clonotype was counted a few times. CDR3: CASAPTDTQYF. The CDR3 DNA sequence: TGTGCCAGCGCACCCACAGATACGCAGTATTTT. V and J are TRBV2 and TRBJ2-3; D gene uncertain. Per the germline V gene, CDR1 is SNHLY and CDR2 is FYNNEI. The CDR3 sequence is 11 residues long. Trimming took off 8 bases at V and 2 bases at J, with 5 bases between the two ends.

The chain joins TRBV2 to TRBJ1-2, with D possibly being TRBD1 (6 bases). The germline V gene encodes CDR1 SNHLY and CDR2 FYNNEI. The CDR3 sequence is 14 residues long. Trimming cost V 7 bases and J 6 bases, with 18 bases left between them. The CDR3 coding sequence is TGTGCCAGCATGGAGGGGGGTAGCAGGGATGGCTACACCTTC. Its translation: CASMEGGSRDGYTF.

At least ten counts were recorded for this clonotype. In DNA form, the CDR3 reads TGCGCCAGCACCGTCGGGGCTAGCGGGAGCCCAAGGGGGGATGAGCAGTTCTTC. Amino acid sequence: CASTVGASGSPRGDEQFF. This chain joins TRBV5-1 and TRBJ2-1; TRBD2 agrees at 10 bases. CDR1 and CDR2 (germline): SGHRS, YFSETQ. Trimming took 6 bases from V and 8 from J; bases not matched to a gene: 20. This CDR3 is built from 18 residues.

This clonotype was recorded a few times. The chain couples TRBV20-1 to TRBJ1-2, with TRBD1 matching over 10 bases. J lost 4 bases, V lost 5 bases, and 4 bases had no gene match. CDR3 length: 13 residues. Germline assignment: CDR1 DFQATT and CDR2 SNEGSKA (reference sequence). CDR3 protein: CSAPGQGGYGYTF. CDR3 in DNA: TGCAGTGCTCCCGGACAGGGGGGCTATGGCTACACCTTC.

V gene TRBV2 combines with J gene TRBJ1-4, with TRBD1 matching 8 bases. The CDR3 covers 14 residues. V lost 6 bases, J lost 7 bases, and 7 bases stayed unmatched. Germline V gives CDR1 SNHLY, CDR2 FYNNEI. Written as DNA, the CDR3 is TGTGCCAGCAGCGAATGGACAGGGAGTGAAAAACTGTTTTTT. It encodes CASSEWTGSEKLFF.

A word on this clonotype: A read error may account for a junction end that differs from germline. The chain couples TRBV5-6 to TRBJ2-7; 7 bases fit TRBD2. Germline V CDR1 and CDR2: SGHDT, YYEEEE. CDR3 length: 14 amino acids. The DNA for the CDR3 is TGTGCCCGCAGCTTGGGGGAGGGGTGGTACGAGCAGTACTTC. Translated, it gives CARSLGEGWYEQYF.

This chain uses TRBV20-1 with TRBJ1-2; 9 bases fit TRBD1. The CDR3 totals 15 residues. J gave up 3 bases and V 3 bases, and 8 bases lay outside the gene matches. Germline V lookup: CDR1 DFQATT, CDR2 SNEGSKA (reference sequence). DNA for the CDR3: TGCAGTGCTAGTTCCCGGGACAGGGAATACTATGGCTACACCTTC. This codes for CSASSRDREYYGYTF.